There are a few counts of the clone carrying this TCR beta chain. The antigen remains undetermined. Both TRBC1 and TRBC2 were covered by a beta constant-region primer of two equimolar oligonucleotides. Ligated cDNA was amplified by four rounds of PCR with nested alpha and beta constant-region primers and SP2. TCRdb called the UMI-ligation and nested PCR reads again in MiXCR, with one record for every CDR3 protein. This sample has over 80,000 distinct CDR3 sequences, with roughly 12% found just once. J was trimmed by 2 bases and V by 5 bases; bases with no gene match: 7. The CDR3 consists of 16 residues. CDR1 SGHVS and CDR2 FNYEAQ come from the germline V gene. The record originates from a study of naive and memory T cell subsets. Study conclusions and caveats: Over 95% of naive TCR sequences appeared only once after error correction, unlike memory subsets. Activation and differentiation may alter RNA-based TCR counts. A few larger clonotypes appeared in naive repertoires, especially CD8, possibly memory cells re-expressing CD45RA.

This TCR derives from a human donor in good health. The chain carries TRBV7-6 and TRBJ2-1, with 9 bases aligning to TRBD1. Sequencing used naive CD4+ T cells from blood. The CDR3 is CASSATGGETYNEQFF. CDR3 DNA sequence: TGTGCCAGCAGCGCGACAGGGGGAGAAACCTACAATGAGCAGTTCTTC.